The 25 T cell receptor beta chains below were found in one sample sequenced in a study of T cell repertoires and leukemia-associated antigens (dated by TCRdb to the late 2010s). Library prep was done by 5' RACE. The sample was run on an Illumina MiSeq. TCRdb reprocessed the public reads (quality trimming at Q25 with fastp, clone calling with MiXCR) and kept in-frame beta chains. A single entry per CDR3 protein holds the most common genes and DNA from its merged rows. Present in this sample are 11,000 to 15,000 distinct CDR3 sequences, approximately 37% of which were seen just once. Together, the top ten hold roughly 8.7% of the sample. Their cognate antigens are unknown. The sample consisted of CD3+ T cells sorted from blood and cultured. The receptors were sampled from a female donor in good health.

This clonotype is medium-sized. V and J are TRBV9 and TRBJ2-7; 10 nucleotides agree with TRBD1. CDR1 and CDR2 from the germline V gene are SGDLS and YYNGEE. Trimming cost V 2 bases and J 7 bases; bases outside gene matches: 9. The CDR3 runs 15 residues. CDR3 in DNA: TGTGCCAGCAGCGTGTCCCCCGGGACAGGGGATGAGCAGTACTTC. Protein: CASSVSPGTGDEQYF.

This chain links TRBV6-6 with TRBJ2-4; 11 bases align to TRBD1. After removal of 5 bases from V and 6 bases from J, the junction contained 6 bases not matched to a gene. The CDR3 sequence is 15 residues long. Germline V gives CDR1 MNHNY, CDR2 SVGAGI (reference sequence). The CDR3 nucleotides are TGTGCCAGCAGTACTTCCGGGACAGGGGGAAACATTCAGTACTTC. Translated: CASSTSGTGGNIQYF.

This chain uses TRBV18 with TRBJ2-1, with a possible D match to TRBD2 (6 bases). The CDR3 is 15 amino acids. CDR1 KGHSH and CDR2 LQKENI come from the germline V gene. The V end lost 3 bases, the J end lost 12 bases, and 21 bases lay between the germline ends. This chain's CDR3 is CASSPIADTYNRQFF. Written as DNA, the CDR3 is TGTGCCAGCTCACCCATAGCGGATACCTACAATAGGCAGTTCTTC. The full variable domain, rest sourced from reference TRBV18 and TRBJ2-1, is NAGVMQNPRHLVRRRGQEARLRCSPMKGHSHVYWYRQLPEEGLKFMVYLQKENIIDESGMPKERFSAEFPKEGPSILRIQQVVRGDSAAYFCASSPIADTYNRQFFGPGTRLTVL.

Judged by abundance, this clonotype is medium-sized (0.01 to 0.1%). The chain joins TRBV7-9 to TRBJ2-1, with TRBD2 matching over 7 bases. Trimming took 5 bases from V and 9 from J; bases not matched to a gene: 10. The CDR3 runs to 14 residues. CDR1 SEHNR and CDR2 FQNEAQ come from the germline V gene (reference sequence). The CDR3 DNA follows: TGTGCCAGCAGCCTCGTGGGGGGAGGGAGTGAGCAGTTCTTC. Protein sequence: CASSLVGGGSEQFF.

To note about this clonotype: Compared with germline, one end of the junction differs, possibly owing to a read error. V gene TRBV27 combines with J gene TRBJ1-5; D remains unclear. The length of the CDR3 is 16 residues. Germline values: CDR1 MNHEY, CDR2 SMNVEV (reference sequence). The CDR3 reads CASSPVEGYSYQPQHF. DNA of the CDR3: TGCGCCAGCAGTCCAGTGGAGGGCTATAGCTATCAGCCCCAGCATTTT.

This clonotype was seen repeatedly, ten times or more. This chain uses TRBV11-1 with TRBJ2-3; tentative D call: TRBD2 (6 bases). V shed 5 bases and J shed 0 bases, with 15 bases lying between them. CDR1 is SGHAT, CDR2 FQDESV, per germline (reference sequence). The CDR3 is 16 residues long. Here the CDR3 DNA reads TGTGCCAGCAGCCCCAGGGCAGGGAGGAGCACAGATACGCAGTATTTT. It codes for CASSPRAGRSTDTQYF.

CDR3 in DNA: TGTGCTAGTAGCGGGGGATGGTACCAAGAGACCCAGTACTTC. Amino acid sequence: CASSGGWYQETQYF. The chain links TRBV7-7 to TRBJ2-5, with 9 bases fitting TRBD2. The germline gives CDR1 SSHAT, CDR2 FNYEAQ (reference sequence). This CDR3 is 14 amino acids long.

This clonotype appeared a few times. CDR3 sequence: CSASRQGRNSPLHF. The CDR3 DNA sequence: TGCAGTGCTAGTAGACAGGGGCGAAATTCACCCCTCCACTTT. V and J are TRBV20-1 and TRBJ1-6, with 8 bases identical to TRBD1. The length of the CDR3 is 14 residues. Losses at the gene ends were 3 bases for V and 7 bases for J; bases not matched to a gene: 5. Germline CDR1 and CDR2: DFQATT and SNEGSKA (reference sequence).

This clonotype was observed a few times. The chain is built from TRBV27 and TRBJ1-5; the match to TRBD1 covers 7 bases. CDR1 and CDR2 (germline): MNHEY, SMNVEV (reference sequence). Trimming at V came to 0 bases and at J to 8 bases, leaving 7 bases not matched to a gene. This CDR3 comprises 15 residues. The CDR3: CASSLSGGGWKPQHF. Written as DNA, the CDR3 is TGTGCCAGCAGTTTATCAGGGGGCGGGTGGAAGCCCCAGCATTTT.

The J gene is TRBJ2-2, the V gene TRBV9; D gene uncertain. The CDR3 is 16 amino acids. V lost 0 bases, J lost 1 base, and 10 bases lay in between. Germline lookup yields CDR1 SGDLS and CDR2 YYNGEE. CDR3 region: CASSVDWTVNTGELFF. In DNA, the CDR3 is TGTGCCAGCAGCGTAGACTGGACCGTGAACACCGGGGAGCTGTTTTTT.

There are many counts of this clonotype. The chain uses TRBV6-2 or TRBV6-3 and TRBJ2-1; D may be TRBD2 (7 bases). The CDR3 is made up of 15 amino acids. With 7 bases removed from V and 5 bases from J, the gap between germline ends came to 18 bases. Germline V gene data show CDR1 as MNHEY and CDR2 as SVGEGT. CDR3 nucleotide sequence: TGTGCCAGCACCAGTCGGGGGGCTTTGGACAATGAGCAGTTCTTC. Translated, it gives CASTSRGALDNEQFF.

In its sample, this clonotype was seen a few times. The germline gene is not matched at one end of the junction; a read error may be the cause. J is TRBJ1-6 and V is TRBV20-1; TRBD1 matches 10 bases. Germline CDR1 reads DFQATT; CDR2 reads SNEGSKA (reference sequence). There are 15 residues in the CDR3. This CDR3 reads CSARKTGGYNSPFHF. In nucleotides, the CDR3 is TGCAGTGCTAGGAAGACAGGGGGCTATAATTCACCCTTCCACTTT.

This clonotype has more than one count but fewer than ten. The chain combines TRBV20-1 with TRBJ2-7; no clear D. The germline V gene has CDR1 DFQATT and CDR2 SNEGSKA (reference sequence). The V gene lost 2 bases and the J gene lost 10 bases, with 12 bases spanning the gap. This CDR3 has 11 amino acids. The CDR3 is CSARYAGHQYF. Written as DNA, the CDR3 is TGCAGTGCTAGATATGCTGGGCATCAGTACTTC.

Turning to this clonotype: The junction departs from the called germline gene at one end, perhaps through a read error. The chain is built from TRBV15 and TRBJ2-2; a possible D gene is TRBD2 (5 bases). In germline, CDR1 is LNHNV, CDR2 YYDKDF (reference sequence). The CDR3 totals 15 residues. The CDR3 loop reads CATSGDRGYTGDLFF. As DNA, the CDR3 is TGTGCCACCAGCGGAGATCGGGGATACACCGGGGATCTGTTTTTT.

The chain employs TRBV29-1 and TRBJ2-3; tentatively, D is TRBD2 (6 bases). The CDR3 runs to 14 residues. Between the trimmed V and J ends, which lost 5 bases and 0 bases, there was a span of 12 bases. CDR1 and CDR2 (germline): SQVTM, ANQGSEA. This CDR3 is CSVNLSGSTDTQYF. The CDR3 nucleotides read TGCAGCGTTAACCTAAGCGGGAGCACAGATACGCAGTATTTT.

Comments on this clonotype: A read error may account for a junction end that differs from germline. This chain connects TRBV9 to TRBJ1-1; 8 bases map to TRBD1. The CDR3 is 13 residues long. Germline values: CDR1 SGDLS, CDR2 YYNGEE. The CDR3 spells CASSSRGRSEAFF. DNA of the CDR3: TGCGCCAGCAGCTCCAGGGGGCGGTCTGAAGCTTTCTTT.

This clonotype is a singleton in its sample. The chain links TRBV5-1 to TRBJ2-7; 7 nucleotides match TRBD1. This CDR3 has 15 amino acids. J gave up 7 bases and V 0 bases, and 10 bases lay outside the gene matches. The germline V gene encodes CDR1 SGHRS and CDR2 YFSETQ. The CDR3 coding sequence is TGCGCCAGCAGCTTGGGACAGGGCTCCTACAATGAGCAGTACTTC. It is translated as CASSLGQGSYNEQYF.

In its sample, this clonotype ranks as medium-sized. The chain carries TRBV29-1 and TRBJ2-5; D is undetermined. This CDR3 is built from 10 residues. V lost 4 bases to trimming and J lost 6 bases, with 6 bases between them. Germline V lookup: CDR1 SQVTM, CDR2 ANQGSEA. The CDR3 spells CSVVGKTQYF. The CDR3 nucleotides are TGCAGCGTTGTAGGGAAGACCCAGTACTTC. The full variable domain, rest sourced from reference TRBV29-1 and TRBJ2-5, is SAVISQKPSRDICQRGTSLTIQCQVDSQVTMMFWYRQQPGQSLTLIATANQGSEATYESGFVIDKFPISRPNLTFSTLTVSNMSPEDSSIYLCSVVGKTQYFGPGTRLLVL.

CDR3 coding DNA: TGTGCCAGCAGCGGACGCACAGATACGCAGTATTTT. Protein sequence: CASSGRTDTQYF. The chain is built from TRBV7-2 and TRBJ2-3; D call uncertain. This CDR3 has 12 amino acids. The V gene lost 5 bases and the J gene lost 1 base, with 4 bases spanning the gap. The germline V gene encodes CDR1 SGHTA and CDR2 FQGNSA.

This clonotype was detected ten times or more. The chain uses TRBV10-3 and TRBJ1-1; D perhaps matches TRBD1 (6 bases). Germline assignment: CDR1 ENHRY and CDR2 SYGVKD. This CDR3 has 15 residues. V shed 7 bases and J shed 3 bases, with 18 bases lying between them. CDR3 coding DNA: TGTGCCATCAAAGTGGGGGGCGCAGGGGACACTGAAGCTTTCTTT. Its translation: CAIKVGGAGDTEAFF.

This clonotype was seen many times. V gene TRBV9 combines with J gene TRBJ2-7, with TRBD2 matching over 13 bases. Trimming cost V 2 bases and J 2 bases; bases outside gene matches: 4. CDR1 and CDR2 (germline): SGDLS, YYNGEE. This CDR3 spans 16 amino acids. In DNA form, the CDR3 reads TGTGCCAGCAGCGTCGGGACTAGCGGGAAAACCTACGAGCAGTACTTC. Translated, it gives CASSVGTSGKTYEQYF.

Worth noting for this clonotype: Its ends do not fully match the called genes, so a read error is possible. The J gene is TRBJ2-1, the V gene TRBV7-8; 7 bases align to TRBD2. CDR1 and CDR2 from the germline V gene are SGHVS and FQNEAQ. The CDR3 has 15 residues. In nucleotides, the CDR3 is TGTGCCAGCAGCCCTTCTAGCGGATCCTACAATGGGCAGTTCTTC. Translated, it gives CASSPSSGSYNGQFF.

Regarding this clonotype: A much larger clone lies a single base off, so this may be a read error. CDR3 amino acids: CSTRDTGHHGYTF. CDR3 nucleotides: TGCAGTACTAGAGATACAGGGCACCATGGCTACACCTTC. J is TRBJ1-2 and V is TRBV20-1, with a weak D call TRBD1 (6 bases). The CDR3 spans 13 residues. Germline V lookup: CDR1 DFQATT, CDR2 SNEGSKA (reference sequence).

V gene TRBV5-6 combines with J gene TRBJ2-1, with D perhaps given as TRBD1 or TRBD2 (5 bases each). Looked up from germline, CDR1 is SGHDT and CDR2 is YYEEEE. The length of the CDR3 is 15 residues. V lost 3 bases and J 10 bases, leaving 20 bases between the germline ends. The CDR3 DNA reads TGTGCCAGCAGCTCGCTACGTCGGGGCTCCCGAGAGCAGTTCTTC. Encoded protein: CASSSLRRGSREQFF.

The chain has TRBV27 and TRBJ2-7, with no clear D. Germline-derived CDR1 and CDR2 are MNHEY and SMNVEV (reference sequence). CDR3 size: 16 residues. Trimming stripped 5 bases from V and 0 bases from J, with 17 bases between. This CDR3 is CASSPRQGLSSYEQYF. The CDR3 DNA is TGTGCCAGCAGTCCCCGACAAGGGTTGAGCTCCTACGAGCAGTACTTC.